The clone carrying this T cell receptor beta chain was seen more than once but under ten times. This specimen comes from a study of cytomegalovirus exposure and HLA in healthy donors. This CDR3 contains 14 residues. CDR1 is MDHEN, CDR2 SYDVKM, per germline. Losses at the gene ends were 5 bases for V and 5 bases for J; bases not matched to a gene: 2. Profiled with immunoSEQ multiplex PCR; TCRdb holds only in-frame clones, not every one. The sample holds roughly 260,000 clones; around nine tenths are singletons and the top ten take less than 3%. The clonotype originates from a young man in good health and CMV-seronegative. The specimen was PBMCs. The V call is TRBV28, the J call TRBJ2-3; 12 bases are shared with TRBD2. Here the CDR3 DNA reads TGTGCCAGCAGTAAGGGACTAGCGGGAGATACGCAGTATTTT. It encodes CASSKGLAGDTQYF.